These 27 T cell receptor beta chains share one sample of origin, sequenced in a study of T cell repertoires in cytomegalovirus infection. TCRdb independently ran MiXCR on the reads; one entry per CDR3 protein. Of roughly 200,000 distinct CDR3 sequences in the sample, nearly 9.5% are singletons; the top ten hold 4.6%. The specimen was PBMCs. These receptors all come from a human donor in good health (CMV status not recorded). Some clones in this sample may be carry-over from other donors' samples.

This clonotype was found many times. The rearrangement links TRBV27 to TRBJ2-1; 11 bases align to TRBD2. The germline CDR1 and CDR2 sequences are MNHEY and SMNVEV (reference sequence). V lost 3 bases to trimming and J lost 1 base; unmatched junction nucleotides: 2. This CDR3 comprises 16 residues. The CDR3 is CASSFTSGRSYNEQFF. The CDR3 DNA sequence: TGTGCCAGCAGTTTCACTAGCGGGAGATCCTACAATGAGCAGTTCTTC.

Ten or more counts support this clonotype. This chain uses TRBV7-2 with TRBJ2-3; perhaps TRBD2 as D (6 bases). The V end was cut by 0 bases, the J end by 1 base, with 8 bases between. CDR1 and CDR2 (germline): SGHTA, FQGNSA. The CDR3 has 15 residues. The CDR3 region is CASSLASGGTDTQYF. The CDR3 DNA follows: TGTGCCAGCAGCTTAGCTAGCGGAGGCACAGATACGCAGTATTTT. The complete variable domain, with remaining parts taken from reference TRBV7-2 and TRBJ2-3, reads GAGVSQSPSNKVTEKGKDVELRCDPISGHTALYWYRQSLGQGLEFLIYFQGNSAPDKSGLPSDRFSAERTGGSVSTLTIQRTQQEDSAVYLCASSLASGGTDTQYFGPGTRLTVL.

Only a few counts were recorded for this clonotype. This chain joins TRBV3-1 and TRBJ1-1; no definite D call. This CDR3 is 14 amino acids long. Germline V gene lookup returns CDR1 LGHDT and CDR2 YNNKEL (reference sequence). The germline V and J ends were trimmed by 4 bases and 2 bases, with 11 bases remaining between them. The CDR3 DNA is TGTGCCAGCAGCCGGTCAGTCGTCAACACTGAAGCTTTCTTT. Residues: CASSRSVVNTEAFF.

V and J are TRBV12-3 or TRBV12-4 and TRBJ2-1, with D perhaps matching TRBD1 (5 bases). The CDR3 contains 12 residues. Trimming shortened V by 6 bases and J by 8 bases, and 11 bases separated the two germline ends. The CDR3 is CASSDRIYEQFF. The DNA for the CDR3 is TGTGCCAGCAGCGACAGAATCTATGAGCAGTTCTTC.

This clonotype was seen more than once but under ten times. This chain uses TRBV20-1 with TRBJ2-7; 7 positions match TRBD1. The V gene end was trimmed by 0 bases and the J gene end by 0 bases; junction bases not matched to a gene: 8. Per the germline V gene, CDR1 is DFQATT and CDR2 is SNEGSKA (reference sequence). The CDR3 runs to 16 residues. The CDR3 is CSARDLGDRSSYEQYF. As DNA, the CDR3 is TGCAGTGCTAGAGATCTTGGGGACAGAAGCTCCTACGAGCAGTACTTC.

This clonotype was found a few times. V usage is TRBV28 and J usage is TRBJ2-5; 9 bases are a match to TRBD1. The germline CDR1 and CDR2 sequences are MDHEN and SYDVKM. The CDR3 has 14 residues. V lost 5 bases and J lost 2; bases outside the gene matches: 3. As DNA, the CDR3 is TGTGCCAGCAGTCTCGGGACAGGGCAAGAGACCCAGTACTTC. Amino acids: CASSLGTGQETQYF.

V and J are TRBV7-9 and TRBJ2-5, with 9 bases matching TRBD2. Trimming removed 4 bases from V and 1 base from J; junction bases left unmatched: 7. Per the germline V gene, CDR1 is SEHNR and CDR2 is FQNEAQ (reference sequence). The CDR3 length is 16 residues. The CDR3 nucleotides are TGTGCCAGCAGCTCCTTGACTAGCGGATCCCAAGAGACCCAGTACTTC. It is translated as CASSSLTSGSQETQYF.

The table lists this clonotype with a few counts. The CDR3 loop reads CASSAPGETRQYF. The CDR3 region has the DNA TGTGCCAGCAGTGCCCCAGGCGAGACCAGGCAGTATTTT. The V call is TRBV2, the J call TRBJ2-3; no clear D. Germline CDR1 and CDR2: SNHLY and FYNNEI. The CDR3 is 13 residues long. V was shortened by 4 bases and J by 11 bases, with 16 bases between the two germline ends.

In its sample, this clonotype was seen a few times. This chain uses TRBV6-2 or TRBV6-3 with TRBJ2-7; D gene uncertain. V lost 11 bases and J 5 bases, leaving 19 bases between the germline ends. The CDR3 spans 13 residues. Germline-derived CDR1 and CDR2 are MNHEY and SVGEGT. CDR3 amino acids: CAARKSEANEQYF. The CDR3 region has the DNA TGTGCCGCGAGAAAATCGGAAGCCAACGAGCAGTACTTC.

This clonotype was observed many times. The chain uses TRBV28 and TRBJ2-7, with unresolved D. The germline V and J ends were trimmed by 3 bases and 1 base, with 7 bases remaining between them. This CDR3 spans 13 amino acids. The germline gives CDR1 MDHEN, CDR2 SYDVKM. The CDR3 sequence is CASSFIVSYEQYF. DNA for the CDR3: TGTGCCAGCAGTTTTATAGTGTCCTACGAGCAGTACTTC.

This clonotype was counted ten times or more. The chain employs TRBV20-1 and TRBJ2-3; TRBD1 is a possible D gene (8 bases). Germline V gene lookup returns CDR1 DFQATT and CDR2 SNEGSKA (reference sequence). This CDR3 has 15 residues. V lost 6 bases to trimming and J lost 9 bases, with 25 bases between them. Written as DNA, the CDR3 is TGCAGTGCCCAGCCGGGACAGGCGCAAGCGGGGACGCAGTATTTT. Protein: CSAQPGQAQAGTQYF.

This clonotype was detected ten times or more. This chain joins TRBV28 and TRBJ2-3; D call uncertain. V lost 7 bases and J 3 bases, leaving 11 bases between the germline ends. The CDR3 runs to 13 residues. Germline V gene data show CDR1 as MDHEN and CDR2 as SYDVKM. CDR3 residues: CASTPTVTDTQYF. The CDR3 DNA is TGTGCCAGCACCCCGACGGTTACAGATACGCAGTATTTT.

The V gene is TRBV28, the J gene TRBJ2-2; 9 bases fit TRBD2. The germline V gene encodes CDR1 MDHEN and CDR2 SYDVKM. This CDR3 has 16 amino acids. V lost 5 bases to trimming and J lost 2 bases; unmatched junction nucleotides: 6. CDR3 in amino acids: CASSPRLAENTGELFF. DNA for the CDR3: TGTGCCAGCAGTCCCCGACTAGCGGAAAACACCGGGGAGCTGTTTTTT. Combining the CDR3 with reference TRBV28 and TRBJ2-2 gives the whole variable domain DVKVTQSSRYLVKRTGEKVFLECVQDMDHENMFWYRQDPGLGLRLIYFSYDVKMKEKGDIPEGYSVSREKKERFSLILESASTNQTSMYLCASSPRLAENTGELFFGEGSRLTVL.

The chain is built from TRBV2 and TRBJ2-2; D remains ambiguous. Trimming removed 3 bases from V and 1 base from J, with 6 bases in between. Per germline, CDR1 SNHLY and CDR2 FYNNEI. The CDR3 sequence is 14 residues long. The CDR3 DNA sequence: TGTGCCAGCAGTGAGCGAGTGAACACCGGGGAGCTGTTTTTT. Translating it yields CASSERVNTGELFF. Complete variable domain (other parts from reference TRBV2 and TRBJ2-2): EPEVTQTPSHQVTQMGQEVILRCVPISNHLYFYWYRQILGQKVEFLVSFYNNEISEKSEIFDDQFSVERPDGSNFTLKIRSTKLEDSAMYFCASSERVNTGELFFGEGSRLTVL.

Ten or more counts support this clonotype. The genes are TRBV7-3 and TRBJ2-5; 15 bases are shared with TRBD2. Trimming cost V 4 bases and J 5 bases; bases outside gene matches: 11. The CDR3 has 18 amino acids. Germline loops: CDR1 SGHTA, CDR2 FQGTGA. The CDR3 protein is CASSSLGLAGGPGETQYF. The CDR3 DNA reads TGTGCCAGCAGCTCCCTCGGACTAGCGGGAGGGCCGGGGGAGACCCAGTACTTC.

The sample holds many counts of this clonotype. J is TRBJ1-3 and V is TRBV7-2, with a tentative D call TRBD1 (5 bases). This CDR3 is 14 amino acids long. Germline CDR1 and CDR2: SGHTA and FQGNSA. Trimming removed 6 bases at V and 9 bases at J, with 18 bases between. The CDR3 nucleotides read TGTGCCAGCAGTACTCCCGGGACGGCCAGCACCATATATTTT. Its translation is CASSTPGTASTIYF.

This clonotype was seen ten or more times. CDR3 loop: CASSYGHGAYNEQFF. Here the CDR3 DNA reads TGTGCCAGCAGTTACGGCCACGGAGCTTACAATGAGCAGTTCTTC. The V and J genes are TRBV6-2 or TRBV6-3 and TRBJ2-1, with unresolved D. The V gene's germline CDR1 is MNHEY and CDR2 SVGEGT. The V gene lost 2 bases and the J gene lost 4 bases, with 12 bases spanning the gap. The length of the CDR3 is 15 residues.

This clonotype occurred many times. This chain connects TRBV5-1 to TRBJ2-7; the D gene is possibly TRBD2 (6 bases). The CDR3 runs to 14 residues. Trimming cost V 2 bases and J 6 bases, with 15 bases left between them. CDR1 is SGHRS and CDR2 is YFSETQ in the germline V gene. CDR3 sequence: CASSFGGVVGEQYF. The CDR3 DNA reads as TGCGCCAGCAGCTTCGGAGGGGTGGTGGGCGAGCAGTACTTC.

This clonotype came up many times. This chain connects TRBV20-1 to TRBJ2-5; 11 bases are a match to TRBD2. The junction had 4 bases not matched to a gene; V was cut back by 6 bases and J by 1 base. The germline CDR1 and CDR2 sequences are DFQATT and SNEGSKA (reference sequence). This CDR3 is built from 14 residues. CDR3 bases: TGCAGTGCAGGACTAGCGGGCGTCCAAGAGACCCAGTACTTC. It yields the protein CSAGLAGVQETQYF.

This chain connects TRBV4-2 to TRBJ2-1; 11 positions match TRBD2. Germline values: CDR1 LGHNA, CDR2 YNFKEQ. The J segment lost 6 bases and the V segment lost 0 bases, leaving 10 bases of the junction unmatched. CDR3 length equals 18 residues. The CDR3 coding sequence is TGTGCCAGCAGCCAAGATGGATCGAATAGCGGGAGGGGCAATGAGCAGTTCTTC. Translating gives CASSQDGSNSGRGNEQFF.

The V call is TRBV4-1, the J call TRBJ2-2, with no clear D. Germline V gene data show CDR1 as MGHRA and CDR2 as YSYEKL. The ends were cut back, 0 bases at V and 3 bases at J, with 5 bases in the middle. The CDR3 totals 14 residues. In DNA form, the CDR3 reads TGCGCCAGCAGCCAAGAGGATTACACCGGGGAGCTGTTTTTT. Encoded protein: CASSQEDYTGELFF.

This clonotype was recorded many times. For the CDR3, the DNA is TGTGCCAGCAGCTTCGACAGGGCGACCCAGTACTTC. It specifies CASSFDRATQYF. The chain couples TRBV11-2 to TRBJ2-5, with TRBD1 matching 7 bases. Per the germline V gene, CDR1 is SGHAT and CDR2 is FQNNGV. The V and J ends lost 3 bases and 7 bases, in that order; junction bases with no gene match: 2. The CDR3 loop spans 12 amino acids.

The rearrangement uses TRBV14 and TRBJ1-1; D is unresolved. The CDR3 covers 18 residues. Trimming pared 1 base from V and 4 bases from J, leaving 22 bases between. Germline lookup yields CDR1 SGHDN and CDR2 FVKESK. CDR3 nucleotide sequence: TGTGCCAGCAGCCAAGCTCGGTCCCGTTCCATTTTGCCCACTGAAGCTTTCTTT. This codes for CASSQARSRSILPTEAFF.

The sample holds many counts of this clonotype. The chain recombines TRBV7-2 with TRBJ2-3, with 8 bases matching TRBD2. V shed 5 bases, J shed 7 bases, and the junction held 11 bases outside the gene matches. The CDR3 runs 15 residues. The germline V gene has CDR1 SGHTA and CDR2 FQGNSA. CDR3 bases: TGTGCCAGCAGCCCGGGGTCACTAGCGGCGTATACGCAGTATTTT. It yields the protein CASSPGSLAAYTQYF.

This clonotype was counted between two and nine times. This chain uses TRBV20-1 with TRBJ2-3, with 8 bases matching TRBD2. J gave up 4 bases and V 4 bases, and 1 base lay outside the gene matches. The CDR3 extends over 12 amino acids. CDR1 is DFQATT and CDR2 is SNEGSKA in the germline V gene (reference sequence). CDR3 nucleotide sequence: TGCAGTGCTAAACTAGCGGCAGATACGCAGTATTTT. Protein: CSAKLAADTQYF.

This clonotype showed up many times. CDR3 DNA sequence: TGTGCCAGCAGTTCCGCAGGGTCCTACGAGCAGTACTTC. Encoded protein: CASSSAGSYEQYF. J is TRBJ2-7 and V is TRBV28; maybe TRBD1 (5 bases). The CDR3 runs to 13 residues. Germline lookup yields CDR1 MDHEN and CDR2 SYDVKM. The V end lost 4 bases, the J end lost 1 base, and 8 bases lay between the germline ends. Full variable domain (missing parts from reference TRBV28 and TRBJ2-7): DVKVTQSSRYLVKRTGEKVFLECVQDMDHENMFWYRQDPGLGLRLIYFSYDVKMKEKGDIPEGYSVSREKKERFSLILESASTNQTSMYLCASSSAGSYEQYFGPGTRLTVT.

The CDR3 spells CSAGVSGRGNTQYF. The DNA of the CDR3 is TGCAGTGCTGGTGTTAGCGGGAGGGGAAACACGCAGTATTTT. The chain combines TRBV20-1 with TRBJ2-3; 11 nucleotides align to TRBD2. The CDR3 covers 14 residues. V dropped 5 bases and J dropped 9; count of bases not matched to a gene: 10. Germline V gene data show CDR1 as DFQATT and CDR2 as SNEGSKA (reference sequence).